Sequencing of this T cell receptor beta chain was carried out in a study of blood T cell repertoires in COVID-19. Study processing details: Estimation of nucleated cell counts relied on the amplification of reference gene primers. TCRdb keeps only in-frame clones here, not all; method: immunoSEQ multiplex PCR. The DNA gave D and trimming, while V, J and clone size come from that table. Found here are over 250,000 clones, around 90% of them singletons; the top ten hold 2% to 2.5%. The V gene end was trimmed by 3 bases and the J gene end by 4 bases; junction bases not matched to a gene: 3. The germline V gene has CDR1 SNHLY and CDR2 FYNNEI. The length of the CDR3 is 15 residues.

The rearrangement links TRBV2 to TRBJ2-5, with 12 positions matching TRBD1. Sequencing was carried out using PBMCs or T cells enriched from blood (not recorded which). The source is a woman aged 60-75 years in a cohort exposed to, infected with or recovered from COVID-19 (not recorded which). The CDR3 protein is CASSDGTGGGETQYF. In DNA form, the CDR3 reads TGTGCCAGCAGTGACGGGACAGGGGGCGGAGAGACCCAGTACTTC.